The clone carrying this T cell receptor (beta chain) was picked up many times. What it binds is unknown. The data belong to a study of T-cell memory formation after mild COVID-19. Broader study findings: Whereas later expanders leaned CD4+, clones contracting day 15 to 85 showed a balanced CD4/CD8 makeup. Pre-infection memory harbored some responding clones, suggesting cross-reactive memory joined. Contracting CD8+ clones were enriched in EMRA, CD4+ mainly in CM and EM.

CDR1 DFQATT and CDR2 SNEGSKA come from the germline V gene (reference sequence). The CDR3 has 16 residues. V lost 0 bases and J lost 1, with 12 bases in between. The authors produced TCR alpha and TCR beta cDNA libraries with sample barcodes and UMIs by 5'RACE using constant-segment primers. TCRdb ran MiXCR on the 5' RACE reads and lists one entry per CDR3 protein. This sample has 130,000 to 150,000 distinct CDR3 sequences, with roughly 6.3% found just once. The V call is TRBV20-1, the J call TRBJ1-4, with a weak D call TRBD1 (5 bases). The sample comprised PBMCs or a T cell subset sorted from them (not recorded which). This receptor was obtained from an adult woman who had mild COVID-19 (a few samples of this study predate the infection). Cell type and time point are not known. In DNA, the CDR3 is TGCAGTGCTAGAGATGCGGGGGTCGGAACTAATGAAAAACTGTTTTTT. It codes for CSARDAGVGTNEKLFF.